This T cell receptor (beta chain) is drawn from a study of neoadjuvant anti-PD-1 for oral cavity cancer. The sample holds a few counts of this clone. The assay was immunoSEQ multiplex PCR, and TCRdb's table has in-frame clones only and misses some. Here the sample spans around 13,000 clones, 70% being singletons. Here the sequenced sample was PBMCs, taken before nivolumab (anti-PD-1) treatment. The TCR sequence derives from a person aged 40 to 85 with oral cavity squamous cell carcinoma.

CDR3 bases: TGCGCCAGCAGCCGATCGGGACAGGGAGTCTACAATGAGCAGTTCTTC. Translating gives CASSRSGQGVYNEQFF. The V and J genes are TRBV5-1 and TRBJ2-1; 9 bases match TRBD1. Germline V gene data show CDR1 as SGHRS and CDR2 as YFSETQ. J was trimmed by 3 bases and V by 4 bases; bases with no gene match: 8. The CDR3 spans 16 residues.